These T cell receptor beta chains were read from a single sample in a study of beta chain features in type 1 diabetes. The protocol was immunoSEQ multiplex PCR, while the TCRdb copy is restricted to in-frame clones and leaves out a portion. Among under 950,000 clones, under 20% were seen once, and the ten largest hold 0.02% to 0.025%. The material sequenced was naive CD4+ T cells from blood. The receptor set was obtained from a woman aged 18-29 years in good health. Each CDR3 is given with its conserved first and last residue. A D gene is named only where the DNA matches it firmly. Size tells how often a clone was seen (once, few, many) or the class of an expanded clone, and some rows leave it out.

clone size: -
D gene: -
V gene: TRBV15
J gene: TRBJ2-5
CDR3 protein: CAASRVRVGETQYF
CDR3 DNA: TGTGCCGCCAGCAGAGTCAGAGTAGGAGAGACCCAGTACTTC

clone size: -
D gene: -
V gene: TRBV5-4
J gene: TRBJ2-3
CDR3 protein: CASSWGFDTQYF
CDR3 DNA: TGTGCCAGCAGCTGGGGGTTTGATACGCAGTATTTT

clone size: few
D gene: -
V gene: TRBV20-1
J gene: TRBJ2-5
CDR3 protein: CSARDRETQYF
CDR3 DNA: TGCAGTGCTAGAGACAGGGAGACCCAGTACTTC

clone size: once
D gene: TRBD1
V gene: TRBV28
J gene: TRBJ1-5
CDR3 protein: CASRRQGVTQPQHF
CDR3 DNA: TGTGCCAGCAGGCGACAGGGAGTTACTCAGCCCCAGCATTTT

clone size: few
D gene: TRBD2
V gene: TRBV5-1
J gene: TRBJ2-5
CDR3 protein: CASSLAGREETQYF
CDR3 DNA: TGCGCCAGCAGCTTGGCGGGGAGGGAAGAGACCCAGTACTTC

clone size: few
D gene: -
V gene: TRBV2
J gene: TRBJ2-4
CDR3 protein: CASSVRIRETIQYF
CDR3 DNA: TGTGCCAGCAGTGTCCGGATCAGGGAGACCATTCAGTACTTC

clone size: few
D gene: -
V gene: TRBV19
J gene: TRBJ2-1
CDR3 protein: CASSIAGGRPSGQFF
CDR3 DNA: TGTGCCAGTAGTATTGCTGGGGGCAGGCCCTCCGGCCAGTTCTTC

clone size: -
D gene: TRBD1
V gene: TRBV9
J gene: TRBJ2-1
CDR3 protein: CASSVRSGTGNNEQFF
CDR3 DNA: TGTGCCAGCAGCGTTAGGTCCGGGACAGGGAACAATGAGCAGTTCTTC

clone size: -
D gene: TRBD1
V gene: TRBV4-3
J gene: TRBJ2-7
CDR3 protein: CASSQGFGTGTSYEQYF
CDR3 DNA: TGCGCCAGCAGCCAAGGTTTCGGGACAGGAACCTCCTACGAGCAGTACTTC

clone size: few
D gene: TRBD1
V gene: TRBV7-2
J gene: TRBJ2-7
CDR3 protein: CASRRQGGSYEQYF
CDR3 DNA: TGTGCCAGCAGGCGACAGGGGGGCTCCTACGAGCAGTACTTC

clone size: -
D gene: TRBD1
V gene: TRBV2
J gene: TRBJ1-4
CDR3 protein: CASSETQGAGEKLFF
CDR3 DNA: TGTGCCAGCAGTGAGACACAGGGGGCAGGGGAAAAACTGTTTTTT

clone size: -
D gene: TRBD2
V gene: TRBV12-5
J gene: TRBJ2-2
CDR3 protein: CASMRGRTGELFF
CDR3 DNA: TGTGCTAGTATGCGCGGGAGGACCGGGGAGCTGTTTTTT

clone size: few
D gene: -
V gene: TRBV29-1
J gene: TRBJ2-7
CDR3 protein: CSVVRPNRVEQYF
CDR3 DNA: TGCAGCGTTGTCCGCCCCAACAGGGTCGAGCAGTACTTC

clone size: few
D gene: -
V gene: TRBV5-5
J gene: TRBJ2-7
CDR3 protein: CASSFGLNYEQYF
CDR3 DNA: TGTGCCAGCAGCTTCGGTTTGAACTACGAGCAGTACTTC

clone size: -
D gene: TRBD2
V gene: TRBV11-3
J gene: TRBJ2-5
CDR3 protein: CAKTRPYREGTRETQYF
CDR3 DNA: TGTGCCAAAACGCGTCCATACCGGGAGGGCACCCGGGAGACCCAGTACTTC

clone size: -
D gene: -
V gene: TRBV20-1
J gene: TRBJ2-5
CDR3 protein: CSGITGETQYF
CDR3 DNA: TGCAGTGGTATTACCGGGGAGACCCAGTACTTC

clone size: -
D gene: TRBD1
V gene: TRBV14
J gene: TRBJ2-7
CDR3 protein: CASSQRPGQGAWEQYF
CDR3 DNA: TGTGCCAGCAGCCAACGTCCGGGACAGGGGGCTTGGGAGCAGTACTTC

clone size: -
D gene: -
V gene: TRBV5-4
J gene: TRBJ2-1
CDR3 protein: CASSPTSGGSEQFF
CDR3 DNA: TGTGCCAGCAGCCCCACTTCTGGGGGCAGTGAGCAGTTCTTC

clone size: few
D gene: TRBD1
V gene: TRBV25-1
J gene: TRBJ2-5
CDR3 protein: CASSEFLLVVTGSATQYF
CDR3 DNA: TGTGCCAGCAGTGAATTCCTTCTAGTTGTGACAGGGTCGGCTACCCAGTACTTC

clone size: -
D gene: TRBD2
V gene: TRBV7-7
J gene: TRBJ2-1
CDR3 protein: CASSLGPGGYNEQFF
CDR3 DNA: TGTGCTAGCAGCTTAGGACCGGGAGGGTACAATGAGCAGTTCTTC

clone size: few
D gene: -
V gene: TRBV6-6
J gene: TRBJ1-2
CDR3 protein: CASSSDLNYGYTF
CDR3 DNA: TGTGCCAGCAGTTCCGATCTTAACTATGGCTACACCTTC

clone size: few
D gene: -
V gene: TRBV27
J gene: TRBJ2-2
CDR3 protein: CASSFSDRLNTGELFF
CDR3 DNA: TGTGCCAGCAGTTTTTCCGACAGGCTGAACACCGGGGAGCTGTTTTTT

clone size: few
D gene: -
V gene: TRBV18
J gene: TRBJ2-7
CDR3 protein: CASSPRMGFPYEQYF
CDR3 DNA: TGTGCCAGCTCACCACGGATGGGCTTCCCCTACGAGCAGTACTTC

clone size: few
D gene: -
V gene: TRBV29-1
J gene: TRBJ2-1
CDR3 protein: CSVLKAAGHEQFF
CDR3 DNA: TGCAGCGTTTTAAAGGCTGCCGGGCATGAGCAGTTCTTC

clone size: few
D gene: -
V gene: TRBV5-8
J gene: TRBJ2-5
CDR3 protein: CASNRFQETQYF
CDR3 DNA: TGTGCCAGCAATCGGTTCCAAGAGACCCAGTACTTC

clone size: -
D gene: TRBD2
V gene: TRBV7-9
J gene: TRBJ2-1
CDR3 protein: CASSRRLAGHNEQFF
CDR3 DNA: TGTGCCAGCAGCCGCCGACTAGCGGGTCACAATGAGCAGTTCTTC

clone size: -
D gene: TRBD1
V gene: TRBV7-2
J gene: TRBJ1-1
CDR3 protein: CASSFTGGVGTEAFF
CDR3 DNA: TGTGCCAGCAGCTTTACAGGGGGCGTTGGGACTGAAGCTTTCTTT

clone size: -
D gene: -
V gene: TRBV15
J gene: TRBJ2-7
CDR3 protein: CATSRDTGAPRFYEQYF
CDR3 DNA: TGTGCCACCAGCAGAGATACCGGGGCCCCTAGGTTCTACGAGCAGTACTTC

clone size: few
D gene: TRBD1
V gene: TRBV10-3
J gene: TRBJ2-1
CDR3 protein: CAIQGAGSEQFF
CDR3 DNA: TGTGCCATCCAGGGGGCTGGTAGTGAGCAGTTCTTC

clone size: -
D gene: -
V gene: TRBV2
J gene: TRBJ2-1
CDR3 protein: CASRSRFISYNEQFF
CDR3 DNA: TGCGCCAGCAGAAGCAGGTTCATCTCCTACAATGAGCAGTTCTTC

clone size: few
D gene: TRBD2
V gene: TRBV5-8
J gene: TRBJ2-3
CDR3 protein: CASSPGSGNADTQYF
CDR3 DNA: TGTGCCAGCAGCCCCGGTAGCGGGAATGCAGATACGCAGTATTTT

clone size: few
D gene: -
V gene: TRBV7-2
J gene: TRBJ1-2
CDR3 protein: CASSLNGGWESYGYTF
CDR3 DNA: TGTGCCAGCAGCTTGAATGGGGGCTGGGAGAGCTATGGCTACACCTTC